Listed below are T cell receptor beta chains from one sample, sequenced in a study of T cell responses to AZD1222 COVID-19 vaccine. The table came from immunoSEQ multiplex PCR; TCRdb's copy has only in-frame clones and leaves some out. The sample records about 130,000 clones, roughly 90% being singletons. This sample comprised peripheral blood, obtained on day 0 of AZD1222 vaccination. The receptors were gathered from an adult in good health. Each CDR3 is given with its conserved first and last residue. The D gene is left open where the match is weak. Clone size is not always given. Where it is, it says once, few, many or a class for expanded clones.

d_gene | abundance | j_gene | v_gene | CDR3aa | CDR3nt
NA | few | TRBJ2-7 | TRBV5-1 | CASSLVVDSYEQYF | TGCGCCAGCAGCTTGGTGGTAGATTCCTACGAGCAGTACTTC
NA | NA | TRBJ1-2 | TRBV7-2 | CASSLNDRSGQRYGYTF | TGTGCCAGCAGCTTAAACGATCGGTCAGGGCAACGGTATGGCTACACCTTC
NA | NA | TRBJ2-7 | TRBV9 | CASSKQDREGLYEQYF | TGTGCCAGCAGCAAACAAGACAGGGAGGGTTTATACGAGCAGTACTTC
NA | NA | TRBJ1-5 | TRBV4-1 | CASSQVSPHNQPQHF | TGCGCCAGCAGCCAAGTGAGCCCACACAATCAGCCCCAGCATTTT
NA | once | TRBJ2-7 | TRBV3-1/TRBV3-2 | CASSQEEEQYF | TGTGCCAGCAGCCAAGAGGAAGAGCAGTACTTC
NA | NA | TRBJ1-3 | TRBV5-6 | CASSLQGRSGNTIYF | TGTGCCAGCAGCTTGCAGGGGAGGTCTGGAAACACCATATATTTT
NA | NA | TRBJ2-7 | TRBV6-2/TRBV6-3 | CASSTAREGQGSYEQYF | TGTGCCAGCAGTACCGCACGGGAGGGACAGGGTTCCTACGAGCAGTACTTC
NA | NA | TRBJ1-1 | TRBV4-1 | CASSQADSATTEAFF | TGCGCCAGCAGCCAGGCGGACAGTGCGACCACTGAAGCTTTCTTT
NA | NA | TRBJ1-3 | TRBV12-5 | CASGFGQISGNTIYF | TGTGCTAGTGGTTTTGGACAGATCTCTGGAAACACCATATATTTT
TRBD2 | NA | TRBJ2-1 | TRBV14 | CASSHRRTSGRTSSYNEQFF | TGTGCCAGCAGCCATCGGCGAACTAGCGGGAGGACGAGCTCCTACAATGAGCAGTTCTTC
NA | NA | TRBJ1-1 | TRBV3-1/TRBV3-2 | CASSQASGRTEAFF | TGTGCCAGCAGCCAAGCGTCGGGGAGAACTGAAGCTTTCTTT
NA | NA | TRBJ2-7 | TRBV5-1 | CASSLTTATYEQYF | TGCGCCAGCAGCTTAACTACAGCGACCTACGAGCAGTACTTC
NA | NA | TRBJ1-1 | TRBV30 | CAWRSGLGSEAFF | TGTGCCTGGAGGTCAGGGTTGGGGTCTGAAGCTTTCTTT
NA | NA | TRBJ1-5 | TRBV5-6 | CASSLVQNQPQHF | TGTGCCAGCAGCTTGGTGCAGAATCAGCCCCAGCATTTT
TRBD1 | NA | TRBJ2-1 | TRBV4-1 | CASRYRQGDNEQFF | TGCGCCAGCAGATACCGGCAGGGGGACAATGAGCAGTTCTTC
NA | NA | TRBJ1-1 | TRBV6-5 | CASLPGTTEAFF | TGTGCCAGCCTCCCAGGGACCACTGAAGCTTTCTTT
NA | NA | TRBJ2-7 | TRBV10-3 | CAISSRTATYEQYF | TGTGCCATCAGCTCCCGGACGGCTACCTACGAGCAGTACTTC
NA | NA | TRBJ2-5 | TRBV19 | CASSISPDTRETQYF | TGTGCCAGTAGTATTTCCCCGGACACACGGGAGACCCAGTACTTC
NA | NA | TRBJ2-5 | TRBV5-5 | CASSLIGTQYF | TGTGCCAGCAGCTTGATTGGGACCCAGTACTTC